One T cell receptor beta chain is described in this entry. This clonotype is considered medium-sized (0.01 to 0.1%). There is no known antigen for this receptor. Per-base quality was not reported, and no clone a single base away is much larger than it. These data originate in a study of regulatory T cells after allogeneic stem cell transplantation (dated by TCRdb to about 2018). For the wider study: Patients were divided into groups based on whether acute graft-versus-host disease developed within 100 days of stem cell transplantation. CD4+CD25+CD127- regulatory T cells were obtained from patient PBMCs by means of fluorescence-activated cell sorting. The study compared the regulatory T-cell TCR repertoire after allogeneic stem cell transplantation between patients with and without acute graft-versus-host disease. Conventional CD4+ T cells defined as CD4+CD25+/-CD127+ were also sorted and TCR-sequenced for comparison in the study. Beyond this particular receptor, the publication reports: Because the patient sample size was small, the findings needed to be validated in a larger cohort. No regulatory T-cell clones were found to be shared by all patients, and no significant correlation was observed between sorted cell numbers and the inverse Simpson index. A significantly larger repertoire share was occupied by the top 10 regulatory T-cell clones in non-GvHD patients, which suggested expansion of presumably allo-specific protective clones. No significant difference in conventional CD4+ T-cell repertoire diversity was found between patients with and without graft-versus-host disease. The regulatory T-cell TCR repertoire was less diverse and more focused in patients without graft-versus-host disease than in patients with graft-versus-host disease.

TCRdb shows the sequencer as Illumina MiSeq. The SMARTer RACE cDNA Amplification kit was used to reverse transcribe the RNA, and the TCR beta CDR3 region was then amplified. The RNeasy Mini Kit was used to extract RNA from the sorted cells. Illumina paired-end sequencing was used to sequence the TCR beta amplicons. As for the authors' bioinformatics: TCR repertoire analysis used MiXCR, VDJtools and the tcR R package. The inverse Simpson index was used to quantify diversity, and clones were categorized as rare, small, medium or expanded according to repertoire proportion. TCRdb redid the processing of the public reads, applying fastp at Q25 and MiXCR, and retained in-frame beta chains. Entries that share a CDR3 protein sequence are merged under the most common genes and DNA. V and J calls and clone size were set by TCRdb, not the authors. The table for this sample lists about 1,100 distinct CDR3 sequences; around 17% of them were counted only once. More than 10% of the sample comes from the top ten.

CDR1 and CDR2, per the germline V gene, are SGDLS and YYNGEE. V drops 3 bases and J drops 7 bases, leaving 11 bases in between. Including cysteine and phenylalanine, the CDR3 has 14 amino acids. The entry retains the CDR3 DNA only, 42 bases that are in frame from base 1. What this sample's time point label stands for: 30 days after allogeneic hematopoietic stem cell transplantation. At 30 days after allogeneic hematopoietic stem cell transplantation, peripheral blood mononuclear cells were collected from the patients. This sequence was found in a human patient who had an allogeneic stem cell transplant, so the T cells may come from the graft donor. Sequenced material: sorted CD4+ T cells from blood (whether regulatory or conventional is not recorded), taken 30 days after allogeneic stem cell transplant. The rearranged chain carries TRBV9 and TRBJ1-6; the D gene is perhaps TRBD1, from 6 matching bases. The DNA sequence is as follows: TGTGCCAGCAGCGCCCGGGACACAAATTCACCCCTCCACTTT. Its product reads: CASSARDTNSPLHF.